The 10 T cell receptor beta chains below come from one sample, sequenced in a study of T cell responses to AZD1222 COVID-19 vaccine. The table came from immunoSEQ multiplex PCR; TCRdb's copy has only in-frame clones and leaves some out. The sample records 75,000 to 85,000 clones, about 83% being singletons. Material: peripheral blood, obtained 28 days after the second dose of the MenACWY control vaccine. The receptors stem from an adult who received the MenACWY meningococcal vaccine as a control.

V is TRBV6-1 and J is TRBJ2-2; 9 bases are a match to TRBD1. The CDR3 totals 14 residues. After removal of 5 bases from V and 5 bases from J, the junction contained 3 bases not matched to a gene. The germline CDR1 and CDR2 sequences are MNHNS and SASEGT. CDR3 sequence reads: CASSFGQGTGELFF. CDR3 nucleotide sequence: TGTGCCAGCAGTTTTGGACAGGGGACCGGGGAGCTGTTTTTT.

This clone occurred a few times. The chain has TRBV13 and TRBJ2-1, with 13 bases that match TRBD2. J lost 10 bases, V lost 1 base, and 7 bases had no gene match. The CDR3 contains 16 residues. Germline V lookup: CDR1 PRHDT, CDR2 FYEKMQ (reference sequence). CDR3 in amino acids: CASSLARGLAGDEQFF. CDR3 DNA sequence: TGTGCCAGCAGCTTAGCCCGCGGACTAGCGGGGGACGAGCAGTTCTTC.

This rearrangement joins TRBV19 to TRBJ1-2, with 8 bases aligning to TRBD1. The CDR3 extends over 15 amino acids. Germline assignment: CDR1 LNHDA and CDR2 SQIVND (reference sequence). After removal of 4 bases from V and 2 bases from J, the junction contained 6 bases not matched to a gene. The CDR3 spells CASSTHRGMNYGYTF. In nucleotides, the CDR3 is TGTGCCAGTAGTACTCACAGGGGGATGAACTATGGCTACACCTTC.

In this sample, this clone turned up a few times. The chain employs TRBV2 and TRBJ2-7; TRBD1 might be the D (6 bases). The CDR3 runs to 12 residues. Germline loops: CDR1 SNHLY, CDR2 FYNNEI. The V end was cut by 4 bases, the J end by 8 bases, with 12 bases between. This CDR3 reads CASSAGQTKQYF. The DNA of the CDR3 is TGTGCCAGCAGTGCCGGACAGACGAAGCAGTACTTC.

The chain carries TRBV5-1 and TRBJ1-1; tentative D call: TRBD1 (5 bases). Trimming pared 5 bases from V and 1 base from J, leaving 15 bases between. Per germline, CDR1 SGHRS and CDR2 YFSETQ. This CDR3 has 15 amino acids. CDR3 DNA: TGCGCCAGCAGTCGATTTGCAGGGACGAACACTGAAGCTTTCTTT. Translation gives CASSRFAGTNTEAFF.

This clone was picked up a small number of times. CDR3 loop: CAWKGGREYF. CDR3 in DNA: TGTGCCTGGAAAGGTGGTCGGGAGTATTTT. The V call is TRBV30, the J call TRBJ2-3; no firm D call. V was pared by 4 bases and J by 13 bases, with 12 bases between. CDR3 size: 10 residues. Germline V CDR1 and CDR2: GTSNPN, SVGIG (reference sequence).

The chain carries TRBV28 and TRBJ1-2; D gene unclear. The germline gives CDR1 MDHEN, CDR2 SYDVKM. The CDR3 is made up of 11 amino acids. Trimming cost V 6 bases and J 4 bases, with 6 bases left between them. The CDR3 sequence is CASRRTYGYTF. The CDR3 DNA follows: TGTGCCAGCAGACGGACCTATGGCTACACCTTC.

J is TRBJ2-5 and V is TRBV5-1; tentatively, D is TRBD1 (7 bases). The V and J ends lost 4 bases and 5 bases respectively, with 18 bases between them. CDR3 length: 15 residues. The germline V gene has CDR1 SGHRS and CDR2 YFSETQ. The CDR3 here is CASSEQGGEWETQYF. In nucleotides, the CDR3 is TGCGCCAGCAGCGAGCAGGGGGGAGAGTGGGAGACCCAGTACTTC.

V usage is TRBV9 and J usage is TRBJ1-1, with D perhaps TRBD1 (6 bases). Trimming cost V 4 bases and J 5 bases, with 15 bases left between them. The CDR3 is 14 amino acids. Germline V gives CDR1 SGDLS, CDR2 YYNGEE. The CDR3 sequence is CASSPGGAGTEAFF. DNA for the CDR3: TGTGCCAGCAGCCCCGGGGGGGCGGGGACTGAAGCTTTCTTT.

CDR3 sequence: CASSMTPRGELFF. CDR3 DNA sequence: TGTGCCAGCAGTATGACTCCCCGCGGGGAGCTGTTTTTT. The rearrangement uses TRBV11-3 and TRBJ2-2; no clear D gene. CDR1 is SGHNT and CDR2 is YENEEA in the germline V gene. The CDR3 runs 13 residues. The V gene lost 6 bases and the J gene lost 7 bases, with 12 bases spanning the gap.